This entry concerns a single T cell receptor beta chain. The table came from immunoSEQ multiplex PCR; TCRdb's copy has only in-frame clones and leaves some out. Altogether hundreds of thousands of clones are present, around two thirds being singletons, with the ten largest covering over 1.5%. The record originates from a study of shared clonotypes between healthy human individuals. The CDR3 is 15 amino acids. Trimming stripped 4 bases from V and 3 bases from J, with 15 bases between. Germline V CDR1 and CDR2: LNHDA, SQIVND (reference sequence). Sequenced: memory CD4+ T cells sorted from blood. Noted subset: CD45RA-negative fraction. This receptor was obtained from a woman in her thirties in good health. The V call is TRBV19, the J call TRBJ2-5, with D uncertain. For the CDR3, the DNA is TGTGCCAGTAGTACAAGCCGGACGGAGAAAGAGACCCAGTACTTC. Encoded protein: CASSTSRTEKETQYF.